This TCR beta chain is from a study of brain T cells in children with intractable seizures. Surgery cases with the highest brain T cell transcript signatures were chosen for sequencing. Before surgery, patients took at least one anti-epileptic drug. Clones were read by immunoSEQ multiplex PCR, and TCRdb kept only the in-frame ones, dropping some. The repertoire holds 75,000 to 80,000 clones, about 93% seen once, with over 1.5% in the top ten. The CDR3 extends over 16 amino acids. The V segment lost 2 bases and the J segment 5 bases; nucleotides outside the gene matches: 9. Germline CDR1 reads SGHTA; CDR2 reads FQGTGA.

This clonotype originated in a boy younger than two with tuberous sclerosis and intractable seizures. J is TRBJ2-1 and V is TRBV7-3; 7 nucleotides agree with TRBD1. The sample was peripheral blood, taken at surgery. CDR3 DNA: TGTGCCAGCAGCTTAGGTCTGGGACAGACGAACAATGAGCAGTTCTTC. The encoded protein is CASSLGLGQTNNEQFF.